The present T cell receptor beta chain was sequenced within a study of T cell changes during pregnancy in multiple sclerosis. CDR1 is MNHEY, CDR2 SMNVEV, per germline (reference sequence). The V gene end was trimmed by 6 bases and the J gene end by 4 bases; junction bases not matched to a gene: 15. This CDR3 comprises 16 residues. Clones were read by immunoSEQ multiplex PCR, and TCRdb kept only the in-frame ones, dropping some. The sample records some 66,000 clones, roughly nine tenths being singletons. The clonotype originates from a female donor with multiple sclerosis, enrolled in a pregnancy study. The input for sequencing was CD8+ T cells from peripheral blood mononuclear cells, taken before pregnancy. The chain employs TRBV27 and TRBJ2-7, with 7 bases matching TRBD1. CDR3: CASSPSQGSRVYEQYF. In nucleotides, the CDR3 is TGTGCCAGCAGCCCCTCACAGGGGAGTAGGGTTTACGAGCAGTACTTC.